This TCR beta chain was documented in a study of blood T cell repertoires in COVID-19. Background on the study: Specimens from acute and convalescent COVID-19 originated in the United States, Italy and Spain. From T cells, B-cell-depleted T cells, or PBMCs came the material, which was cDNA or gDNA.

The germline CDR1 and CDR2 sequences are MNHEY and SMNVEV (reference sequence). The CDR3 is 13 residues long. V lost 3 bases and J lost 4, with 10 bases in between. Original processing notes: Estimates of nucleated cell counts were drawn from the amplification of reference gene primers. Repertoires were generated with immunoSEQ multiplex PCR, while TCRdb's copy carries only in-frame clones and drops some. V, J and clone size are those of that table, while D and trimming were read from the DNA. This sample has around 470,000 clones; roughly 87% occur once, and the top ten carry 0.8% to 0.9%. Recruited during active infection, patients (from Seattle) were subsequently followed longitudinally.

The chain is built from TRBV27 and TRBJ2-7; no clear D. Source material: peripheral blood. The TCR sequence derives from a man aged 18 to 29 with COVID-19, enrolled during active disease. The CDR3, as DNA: TGTGCCAGCAGTTTTAGGTCGGAGTACGAGCAGTACTTC. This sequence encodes CASSFRSEYEQYF.